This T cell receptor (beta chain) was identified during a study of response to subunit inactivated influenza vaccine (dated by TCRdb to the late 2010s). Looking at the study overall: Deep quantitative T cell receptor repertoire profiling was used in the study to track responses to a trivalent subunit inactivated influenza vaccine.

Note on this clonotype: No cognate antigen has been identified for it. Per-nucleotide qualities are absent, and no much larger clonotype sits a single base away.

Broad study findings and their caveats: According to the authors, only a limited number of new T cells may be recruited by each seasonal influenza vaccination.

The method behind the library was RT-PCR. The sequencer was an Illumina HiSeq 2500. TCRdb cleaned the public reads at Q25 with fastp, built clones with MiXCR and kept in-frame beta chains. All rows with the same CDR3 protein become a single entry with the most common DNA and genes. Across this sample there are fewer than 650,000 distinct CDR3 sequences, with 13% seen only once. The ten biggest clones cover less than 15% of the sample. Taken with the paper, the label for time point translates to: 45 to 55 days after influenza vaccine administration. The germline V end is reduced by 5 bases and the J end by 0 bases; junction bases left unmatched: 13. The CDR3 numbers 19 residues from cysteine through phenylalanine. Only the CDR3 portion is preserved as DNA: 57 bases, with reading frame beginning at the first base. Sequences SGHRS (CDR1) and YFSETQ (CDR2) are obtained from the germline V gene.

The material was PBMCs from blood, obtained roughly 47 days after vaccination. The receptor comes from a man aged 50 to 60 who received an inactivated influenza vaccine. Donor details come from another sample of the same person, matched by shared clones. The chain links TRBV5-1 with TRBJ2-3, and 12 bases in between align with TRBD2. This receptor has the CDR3 CASSSNGLAGTTSTDTQYF. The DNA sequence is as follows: TGCGCCAGCAGTTCGAATGGACTAGCGGGAACTACTAGCACAGATACGCAGTATTTT.